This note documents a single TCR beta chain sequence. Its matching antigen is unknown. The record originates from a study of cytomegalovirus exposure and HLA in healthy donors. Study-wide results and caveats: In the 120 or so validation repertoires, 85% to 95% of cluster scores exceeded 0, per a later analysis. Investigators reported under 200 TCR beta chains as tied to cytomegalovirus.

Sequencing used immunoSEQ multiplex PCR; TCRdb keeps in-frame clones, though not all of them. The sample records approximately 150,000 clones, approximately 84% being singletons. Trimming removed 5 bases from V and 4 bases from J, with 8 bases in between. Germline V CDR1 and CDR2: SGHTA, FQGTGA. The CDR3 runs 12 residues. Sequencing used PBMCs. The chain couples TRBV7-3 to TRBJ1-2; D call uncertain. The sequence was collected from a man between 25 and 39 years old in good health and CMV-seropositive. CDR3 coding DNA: TGTGCCAGCAGCCAGTACAGCTATGGCTACACCTTC. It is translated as CASSQYSYGYTF.